This T cell receptor (beta chain) was identified in a study of cytomegalovirus exposure and HLA in healthy donors. General study results and limits: Altogether, about 160 TCR beta chains were recorded as cytomegalovirus-associated.

Of note for this clone: Antigen: not known. Its ends do not fully match the called genes, so a read error is possible. Different DNA sequences within this sample yield the same CDR3.

Primers for the PCR totalled 60 Vbeta and 13 Jbeta. Method: immunoSEQ multiplex PCR; TCRdb's copy keeps in-frame clones and lacks some. The sample lists 100,000 to 150,000 clones; roughly 81% were seen once. The CDR3 length is 16 residues. CDR1 is MNHEY, CDR2 SMNVEV, per germline (reference sequence). The TCR comes from a woman in her twenties or thirties in good health and CMV-seronegative. The sample was PBMCs. This chain joins TRBV27 and TRBJ2-4, with D perhaps TRBD2 (6 bases). CDR3 protein: CASSSLGEVAKNIQYF. The CDR3, as DNA: TGCGCCAGCAGTTCTCTCGGGGAGGTGGCCAAAAACATTCAGTACTTC.